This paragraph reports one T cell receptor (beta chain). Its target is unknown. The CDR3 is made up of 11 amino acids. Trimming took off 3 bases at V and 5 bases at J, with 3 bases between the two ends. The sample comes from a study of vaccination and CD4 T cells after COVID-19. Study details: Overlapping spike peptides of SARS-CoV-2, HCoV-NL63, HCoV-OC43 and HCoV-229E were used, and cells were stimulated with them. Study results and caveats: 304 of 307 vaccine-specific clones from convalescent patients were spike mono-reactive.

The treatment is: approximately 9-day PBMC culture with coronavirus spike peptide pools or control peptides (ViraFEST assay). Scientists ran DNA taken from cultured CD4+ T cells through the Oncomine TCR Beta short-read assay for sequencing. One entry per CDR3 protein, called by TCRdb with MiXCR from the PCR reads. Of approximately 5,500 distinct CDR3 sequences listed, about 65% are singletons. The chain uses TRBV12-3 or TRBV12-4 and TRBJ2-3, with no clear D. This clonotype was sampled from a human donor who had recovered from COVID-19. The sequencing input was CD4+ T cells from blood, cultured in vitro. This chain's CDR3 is CASSLGDTQYF. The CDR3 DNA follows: TGTGCCAGCAGTTTGGGAGATACGCAGTATTTT.